This T cell receptor (beta chain) was recovered during a study of post-analysis software for immune sequencing data. The wider study: Disease courses included relapsing-remitting, secondary progressive and progressive-relapsing multiple sclerosis. The study's findings and limits: Samples from one preparation batch, clustered by F measure, grouped strongly together. The normalized Chao1 diversity of multiple sclerosis patients was significantly lower than that of controls.

This clonotype was seen more than once but under ten times. Its target is unknown. Prepared TCR beta cDNA libraries contained unique molecular identifiers. The T cell input of roughly 1 to 11 million gave around 540,000 cDNA molecules. TCRdb processed the PCR reads anew with MiXCR; each CDR3 protein has one entry. Among 750,000 to 950,000 distinct CDR3 sequences, roughly 46% were seen once, and the ten largest hold roughly 4.4%. Sequencing was done on a sample of blood. This receptor was obtained from a girl under 18 with multiple sclerosis.

In nucleotides, the CDR3 is TGTGCCAGCAGCAAACTAGGGGCCAAGTCCTACAATGAGCAGTTCTTC. This translates into CASSKLGAKSYNEQFF. The chain links TRBV7-9 to TRBJ2-1; D might be TRBD1 or TRBD2, each matching 5 bases. Trimming cost V 5 bases and J 1 base, with 15 bases left between them. The germline V gene encodes CDR1 SEHNR and CDR2 FQNEAQ (reference sequence). The CDR3 consists of 16 residues.